These 5 T cell receptor beta chains came from one sample sequenced in a study of cytomegalovirus exposure and HLA in healthy donors. Primers for the PCR totalled 60 Vbeta and 13 Jbeta. Generated by immunoSEQ multiplex PCR, the TCRdb table keeps only in-frame clones and is missing some. The sample holds approximately 110,000 clones. Sequenced material: PBMCs. All receptors come from a man in his fifties in good health and CMV-seronegative.

The chain has TRBV18 and TRBJ2-7; D perhaps matches TRBD1 (8 bases). This CDR3 has 16 amino acids. Per germline, CDR1 KGHSH and CDR2 LQKENI. The V end was cut by 6 bases, the J end by 2 bases, with 20 bases between. CDR3 nucleotide sequence: TGTGCCAGCTCCCGCCAAGGACAGGGAGGGCCCTACGAGCAGTACTTC. Its translation: CASSRQGQGGPYEQYF.

This chain links TRBV4-3 with TRBJ2-7, with 9 nucleotides matching TRBD2. The V and J ends lost 3 bases and 5 bases, in that order; junction bases with no gene match: 11. The germline gives CDR1 LGHNA, CDR2 YSLEER. The CDR3 spans 16 residues. The CDR3 DNA reads TGCGCCAGCAGCCAGGAGGGACTAGCAGGAGCGGACGAGCAGTACTTC. Its translation is CASSQEGLAGADEQYF.

The genes are TRBV5-4 and TRBJ2-5, with unresolved D. The CDR3 runs to 13 residues. With 0 bases removed from V and 2 bases from J, the gap between germline ends came to 5 bases. CDR1 is SGHNT and CDR2 is YYREEE in the germline V gene (reference sequence). CDR3 sequence reads: CASSLAVQETQYF. The CDR3 nucleotides are TGTGCCAGCAGCTTGGCAGTTCAAGAGACCCAGTACTTC.

This chain connects TRBV7-2 to TRBJ1-5; no reliable D call. The CDR3 covers 15 residues. Germline CDR1 and CDR2: SGHTA and FQGNSA. Trimming took off 1 base at V and 3 bases at J, with 10 bases between the two ends. The CDR3 region has the DNA TGTGCCAGCAGCTTAGGGCAGGCTTCCAATCAGCCCCAGCATTTT. Encoded protein: CASSLGQASNQPQHF. The whole variable domain, remainder taken from reference TRBV7-2 and TRBJ1-5, is GAGVSQSPSNKVTEKGKDVELRCDPISGHTALYWYRQSLGQGLEFLIYFQGNSAPDKSGLPSDRFSAERTGGSVSTLTIQRTQQEDSAVYLCASSLGQASNQPQHFGDGTRLSIL.

This chain joins TRBV28 and TRBJ2-1, with 8 bases fitting TRBD2. CDR3 size: 13 residues. The junction had 10 bases not matched to a gene; V was cut back by 8 bases and J by 10 bases. Germline V gene data show CDR1 as MDHEN and CDR2 as SYDVKM. CDR3 sequence reads: CASYRGGKGEQFF. The DNA of the CDR3 is TGTGCCAGCTACCGGGGGGGAAAAGGCGAGCAGTTCTTC.